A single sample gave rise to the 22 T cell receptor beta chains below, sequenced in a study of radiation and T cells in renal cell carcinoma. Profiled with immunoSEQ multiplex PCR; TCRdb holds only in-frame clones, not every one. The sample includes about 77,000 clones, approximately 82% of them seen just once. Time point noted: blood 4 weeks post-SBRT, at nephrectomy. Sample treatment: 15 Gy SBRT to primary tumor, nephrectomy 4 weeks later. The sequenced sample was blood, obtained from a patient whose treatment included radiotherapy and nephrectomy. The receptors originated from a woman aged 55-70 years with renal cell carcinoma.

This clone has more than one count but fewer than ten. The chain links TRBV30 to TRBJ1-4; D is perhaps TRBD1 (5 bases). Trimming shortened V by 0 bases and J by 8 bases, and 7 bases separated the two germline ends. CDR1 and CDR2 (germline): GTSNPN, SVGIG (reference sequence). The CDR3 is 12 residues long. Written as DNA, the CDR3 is TGTGCCTGGAGTGTAGGGGCCGAAAAACTGTTTTTT. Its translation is CAWSVGAEKLFF.

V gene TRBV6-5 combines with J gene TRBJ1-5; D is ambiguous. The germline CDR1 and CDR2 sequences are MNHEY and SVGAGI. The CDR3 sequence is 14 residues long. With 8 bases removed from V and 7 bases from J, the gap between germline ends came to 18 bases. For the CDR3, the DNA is TGTGCCAGCTCCTACCGGGGTAATAGACAGCCCCAGCATTTT. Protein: CASSYRGNRQPQHF.

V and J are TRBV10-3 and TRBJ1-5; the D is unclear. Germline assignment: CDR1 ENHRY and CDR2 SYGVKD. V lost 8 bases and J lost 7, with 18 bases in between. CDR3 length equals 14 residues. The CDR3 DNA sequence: TGTGCCATCGCCCTAGAGGGTCGAGGACAGCCCCAGCATTTT. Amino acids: CAIALEGRGQPQHF.

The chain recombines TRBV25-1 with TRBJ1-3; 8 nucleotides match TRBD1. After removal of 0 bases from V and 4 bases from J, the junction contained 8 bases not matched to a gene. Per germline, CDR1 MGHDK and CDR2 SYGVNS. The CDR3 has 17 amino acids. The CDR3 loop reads CASSEYTGTGSGNTIYF. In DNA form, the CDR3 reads TGTGCCAGCAGTGAATATACCGGGACAGGCTCAGGAAACACCATATATTTT.

Here the CDR3 DNA reads TGTGCCAGCAGCCCTTTCCGAGGGGGTTTTAATGAAAAACTGTTTTTT. Translating it yields CASSPFRGGFNEKLFF. The chain uses TRBV9 and TRBJ1-4; tentative D call: TRBD1 (6 bases). Trimming left V 4 bases short and J 4 bases short, with 17 bases between. The V gene's germline CDR1 is SGDLS and CDR2 YYNGEE. The CDR3 sequence is 16 residues long.

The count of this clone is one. The CDR3 bases are TGTGCCAGCAGCTACTCCGATTTCTCTGGAAACACCATATATTTT. It translates to CASSYSDFSGNTIYF. The rearrangement uses TRBV5-6 and TRBJ1-3; D is uncertain. CDR3 size: 15 residues. V lost 3 bases to trimming and J lost 0 bases, with 10 bases between them. Germline V lookup: CDR1 SGHDT, CDR2 YYEEEE. Full variable domain (missing parts from reference TRBV5-6 and TRBJ1-3): DAGVTQSPTHLIKTRGQQVTLRCSPKSGHDTVSWYQQALGQGPQFIFQYYEEEERQRGNFPDRFSGHQFPNYSSELNVNALLLGDSALYLCASSYSDFSGNTIYFGEGSWLTVV.

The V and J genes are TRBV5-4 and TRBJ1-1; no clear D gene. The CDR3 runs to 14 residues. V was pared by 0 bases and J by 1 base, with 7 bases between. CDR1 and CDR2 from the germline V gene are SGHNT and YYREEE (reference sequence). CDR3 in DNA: TGTGCCAGCAGCTTGGTGGAGAGGAACACTGAAGCTTTCTTT. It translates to CASSLVERNTEAFF.

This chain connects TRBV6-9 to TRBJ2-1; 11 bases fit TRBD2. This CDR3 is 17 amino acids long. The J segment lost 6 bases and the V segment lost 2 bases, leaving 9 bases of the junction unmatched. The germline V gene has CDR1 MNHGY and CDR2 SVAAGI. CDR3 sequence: CASSYKGLAGGGNEQFF. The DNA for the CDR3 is TGTGCCAGCAGTTATAAGGGGCTAGCGGGAGGAGGCAATGAGCAGTTCTTC.

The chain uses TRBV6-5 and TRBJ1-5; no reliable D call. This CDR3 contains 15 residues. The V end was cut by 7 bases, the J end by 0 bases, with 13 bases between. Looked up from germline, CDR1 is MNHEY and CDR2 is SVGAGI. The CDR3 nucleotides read TGTGCCAGCACGGCGACCCTCAATAGCAATCAGCCCCAGCATTTT. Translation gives CASTATLNSNQPQHF.

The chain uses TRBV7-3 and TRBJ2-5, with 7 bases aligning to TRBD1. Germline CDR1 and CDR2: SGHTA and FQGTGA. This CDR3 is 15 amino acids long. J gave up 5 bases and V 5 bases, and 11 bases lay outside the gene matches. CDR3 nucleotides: TGTGCCAGCAGCCTCACAGGGGATGCGCGGGAGACCCAGTACTTC. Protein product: CASSLTGDARETQYF.

Here the CDR3 reads CASTPPGAGGYGYTF. In DNA form, the CDR3 reads TGTGCCAGCACCCCTCCAGGGGCAGGTGGCTATGGCTACACCTTC. The rearrangement uses TRBV5-8 and TRBJ1-2; possible D gene TRBD1, 6 bases. Trimming cost V 6 bases and J 4 bases, with 19 bases left between them. Germline V gene data show CDR1 as SGHTS and CDR2 as YDEGEE. The CDR3 covers 15 residues.

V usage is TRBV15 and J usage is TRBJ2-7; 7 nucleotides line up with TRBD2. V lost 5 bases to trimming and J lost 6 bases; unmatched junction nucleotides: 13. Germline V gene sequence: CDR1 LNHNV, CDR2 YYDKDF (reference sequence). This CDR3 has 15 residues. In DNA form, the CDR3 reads TGTGCCACCAGCGGGGGGGTCTCCCTAGGAGGCGAGCAGTACTTC. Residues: CATSGGVSLGGEQYF.

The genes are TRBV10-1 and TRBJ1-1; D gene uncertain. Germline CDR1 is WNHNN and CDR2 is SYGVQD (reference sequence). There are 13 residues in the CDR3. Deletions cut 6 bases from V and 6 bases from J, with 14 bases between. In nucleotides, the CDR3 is TGCGCCAGCAGGCCCAGTCCCGGGCCTGAAGCTTTCTTT. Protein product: CASRPSPGPEAFF.

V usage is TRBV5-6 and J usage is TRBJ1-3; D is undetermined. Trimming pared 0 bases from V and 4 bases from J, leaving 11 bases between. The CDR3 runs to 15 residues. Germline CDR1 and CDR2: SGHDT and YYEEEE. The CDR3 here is CASSLASLAGNTIYF. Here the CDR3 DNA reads TGTGCCAGCAGCTTGGCCAGTCTTGCCGGAAACACCATATATTTT.

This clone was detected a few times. The CDR3 sequence is CASSYVDRGTEAFF. The CDR3 region has the DNA TGTGCCAGCAGTTATGTGGACAGGGGCACTGAAGCTTTCTTT. The chain combines TRBV6-5 with TRBJ1-1; 9 bases are shared with TRBD1. The CDR3 is 14 amino acids. Germline CDR1 is MNHEY and CDR2 is SVGAGI. V trimming: 3 bases; J trimming: 4 bases; junction bases outside the gene matches: 3.

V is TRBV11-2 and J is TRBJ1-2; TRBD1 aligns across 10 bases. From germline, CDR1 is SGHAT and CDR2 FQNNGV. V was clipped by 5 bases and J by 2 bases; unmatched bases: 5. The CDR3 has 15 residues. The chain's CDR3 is CASSPGTGANYGYTF. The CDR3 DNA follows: TGTGCCAGCAGCCCCGGGACAGGGGCGAACTATGGCTACACCTTC.

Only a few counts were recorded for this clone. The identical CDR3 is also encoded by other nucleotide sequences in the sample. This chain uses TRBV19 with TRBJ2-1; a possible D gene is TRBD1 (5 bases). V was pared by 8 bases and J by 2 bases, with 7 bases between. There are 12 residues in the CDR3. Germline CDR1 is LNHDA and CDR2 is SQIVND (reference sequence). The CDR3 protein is CASRQPYNEQFF. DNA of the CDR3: TGTGCCAGTCGACAGCCCTACAATGAGCAGTTCTTC.

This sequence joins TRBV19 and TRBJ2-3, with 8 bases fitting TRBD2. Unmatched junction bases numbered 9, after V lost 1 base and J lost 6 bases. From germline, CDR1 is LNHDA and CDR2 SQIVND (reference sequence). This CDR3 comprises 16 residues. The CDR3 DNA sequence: TGTGCCAGTAGTATAGGTGATAGCGGGATTGTCGATACGCAGTATTTT. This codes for CASSIGDSGIVDTQYF.

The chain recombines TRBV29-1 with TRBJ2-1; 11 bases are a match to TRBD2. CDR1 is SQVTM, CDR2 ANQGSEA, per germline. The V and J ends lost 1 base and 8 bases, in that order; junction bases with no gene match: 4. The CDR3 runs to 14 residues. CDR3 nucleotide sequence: TGCAGCGTTGAAGTAGCGGGAGGGGTGGATGAGCAGTTCTTC. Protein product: CSVEVAGGVDEQFF.

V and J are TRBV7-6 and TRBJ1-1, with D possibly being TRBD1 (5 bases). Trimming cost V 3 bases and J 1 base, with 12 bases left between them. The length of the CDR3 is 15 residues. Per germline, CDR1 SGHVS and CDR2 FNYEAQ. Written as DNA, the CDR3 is TGTGCCAGCAGCTTGGGGGGGAAAGGGAACACTGAAGCTTTCTTT. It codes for CASSLGGKGNTEAFF.

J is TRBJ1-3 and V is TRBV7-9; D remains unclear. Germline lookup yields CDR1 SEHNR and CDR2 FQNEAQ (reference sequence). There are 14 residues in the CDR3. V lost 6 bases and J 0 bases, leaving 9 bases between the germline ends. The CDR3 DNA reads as TGTGCCAGCAGGGATGAAAGCTCTGGAAACACCATATATTTT. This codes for CASRDESSGNTIYF.

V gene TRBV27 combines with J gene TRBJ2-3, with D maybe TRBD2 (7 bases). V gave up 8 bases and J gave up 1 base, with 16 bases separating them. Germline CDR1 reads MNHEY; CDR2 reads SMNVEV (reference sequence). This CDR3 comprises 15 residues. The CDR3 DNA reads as TGTGCCAGCGGTTCCCGGGGGGCTGGCACAGATACGCAGTATTTT. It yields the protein CASGSRGAGTDTQYF.